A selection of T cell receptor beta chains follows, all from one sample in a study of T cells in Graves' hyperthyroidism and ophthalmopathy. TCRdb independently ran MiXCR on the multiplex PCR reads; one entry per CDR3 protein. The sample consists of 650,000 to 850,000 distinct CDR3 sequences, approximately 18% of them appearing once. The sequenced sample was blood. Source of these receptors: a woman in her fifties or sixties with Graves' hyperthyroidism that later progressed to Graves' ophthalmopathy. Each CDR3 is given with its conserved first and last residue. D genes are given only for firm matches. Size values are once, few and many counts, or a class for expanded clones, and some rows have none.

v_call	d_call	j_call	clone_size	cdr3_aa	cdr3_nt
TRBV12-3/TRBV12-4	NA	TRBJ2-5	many	CASSFPGQEETQYF	TGTGCCAGCAGTTTCCCGGGACAAGAAGAGACCCAGTACTTC
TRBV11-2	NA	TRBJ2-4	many	CASSPPQGKNIQYF	TGTGCCAGCAGCCCTCCGCAGGGCAAAAACATTCAGTACTTC
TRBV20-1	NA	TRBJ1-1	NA	CSARDLDLNTEAFF	TGCAGTGCTAGAGACTTGGACCTGAACACTGAAGCTTTCTTT
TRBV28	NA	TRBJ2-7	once	CASSPLGALGDTYEQYF	TGTGCCAGCAGTCCTCTCGGGGCTTTGGGCGACACCTACGAGCAGTACTTC
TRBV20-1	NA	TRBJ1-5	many	CSAVPGLTQMGNQPQHF	TGCAGTGCTGTGCCTGGGCTCACCCAGATGGGCAATCAGCCCCAGCATTTT
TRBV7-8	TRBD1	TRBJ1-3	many	CASSFSGGAGNTIYF	TGTGCCAGCAGCTTTTCAGGGGGCGCTGGAAACACCATATATTTT
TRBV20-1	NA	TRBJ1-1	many	CSAPGPELNTEAFF	TGCAGTGCTCCGGGGCCTGAACTGAACACTGAAGCTTTCTTT
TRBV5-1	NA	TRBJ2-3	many	CASSLQTGTDTQYF	TGCGCCAGCAGCTTGCAGACGGGCACAGATACGCAGTATTTT
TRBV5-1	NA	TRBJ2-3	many	CASRDRGTDTQYF	TGCGCCAGCAGGGACAGAGGCACAGATACGCAGTATTTT
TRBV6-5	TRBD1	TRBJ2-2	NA	CASSWGQGAGEELFF	TGTGCCAGCAGTTGGGGACAGGGGGCAGGCGAGGAGCTGTTTTTT
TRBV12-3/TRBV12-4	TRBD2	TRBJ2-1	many	CASSTSRTSSGEQFF	TGTGCCAGCAGTACGTCACGGACTAGTTCGGGTGAGCAGTTCTTC
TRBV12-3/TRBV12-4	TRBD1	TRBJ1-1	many	CASSPMTGSATEAFF	TGTGCCAGCAGTCCGATGACAGGGTCCGCCACTGAAGCTTTCTTT
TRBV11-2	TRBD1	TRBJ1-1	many	CASSPTGREAFF	TGTGCCAGCAGCCCGACAGGGCGAGAAGCTTTCTTT
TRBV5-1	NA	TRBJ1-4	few	CASSLGATAGGDEKLFF	TGCGCCAGCAGCTTGGGGGCGACGGCCGGAGGCGATGAAAAACTGTTTTTT
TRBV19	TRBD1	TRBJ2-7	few	CASSHWTGAYEQYF	TGTGCCAGTAGTCATTGGACAGGAGCCTACGAGCAGTACTTC
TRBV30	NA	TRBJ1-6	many	CAWTEGSYNSPLHF	TGTGCCTGGACGGAGGGTTCCTATAATTCACCCCTCCACTTT
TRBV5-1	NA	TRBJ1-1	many	CASSLSTGMNTEAFF	TGCGCCAGCAGCTTGAGTACAGGCATGAACACTGAAGCTTTCTTT
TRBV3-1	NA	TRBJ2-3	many	CASSVPGHEDTQYF	TGTGCCAGCAGCGTGCCGGGACACGAGGATACGCAGTATTTT
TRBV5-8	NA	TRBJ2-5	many	CASSFRTGPYQETQYF	TGTGCCAGCAGCTTTCGTACGGGACCTTACCAAGAGACCCAGTACTTC
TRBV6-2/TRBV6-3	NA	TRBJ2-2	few	CASSDRTATGELFF	TGTGCCAGCAGTGACAGGACAGCCACCGGGGAGCTGTTTTTT
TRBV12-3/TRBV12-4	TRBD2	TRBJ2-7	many	CASSISGGAGYEQYF	TGTGCCAGCAGCATTAGCGGGGGGGCCGGCTACGAGCAGTACTTC
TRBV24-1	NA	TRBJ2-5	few	CATSDLGTGGETQYF	TGTGCCACCAGTGATCTTGGGACCGGTGGGGAGACCCAGTACTTC
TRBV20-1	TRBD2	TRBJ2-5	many	CSATRVVAGQETQYF	TGCAGTGCTACAAGGGTGGTAGCGGGCCAAGAGACCCAGTACTTC
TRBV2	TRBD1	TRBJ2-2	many	CATEQGPGNTGELFF	TGTGCTACCGAACAGGGGCCAGGGAACACCGGGGAGCTGTTTTTT
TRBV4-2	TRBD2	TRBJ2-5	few	CASSSKTSGYQETQYF	TGTGCCAGCAGCTCGAAGACTAGCGGATACCAAGAGACCCAGTACTTC
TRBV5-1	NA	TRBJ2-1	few	CASSLELESHPDEQFF	TGCGCCAGCAGCTTGGAACTAGAGAGTCACCCGGATGAGCAGTTCTTC
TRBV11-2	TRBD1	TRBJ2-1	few	CASSLVQGAGSYNEQFF	TGTGCCAGCAGCTTAGTGCAGGGGGCGGGTTCCTACAATGAGCAGTTCTTC
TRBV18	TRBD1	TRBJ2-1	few	CASSPQQGAGSYNEQFF	TGTGCCAGCTCTCCCCAACAGGGGGCCGGGTCCTACAATGAGCAGTTCTTC
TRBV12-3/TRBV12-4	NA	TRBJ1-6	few	CASSPSEAGTSPLHF	TGTGCCAGCAGCCCCAGCGAGGCAGGTACTTCACCCCTCCACTTT
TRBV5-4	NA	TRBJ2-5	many	CASSLVGNQETQYF	TGTGCCAGCAGCTTGGTCGGCAACCAAGAGACCCAGTACTTC